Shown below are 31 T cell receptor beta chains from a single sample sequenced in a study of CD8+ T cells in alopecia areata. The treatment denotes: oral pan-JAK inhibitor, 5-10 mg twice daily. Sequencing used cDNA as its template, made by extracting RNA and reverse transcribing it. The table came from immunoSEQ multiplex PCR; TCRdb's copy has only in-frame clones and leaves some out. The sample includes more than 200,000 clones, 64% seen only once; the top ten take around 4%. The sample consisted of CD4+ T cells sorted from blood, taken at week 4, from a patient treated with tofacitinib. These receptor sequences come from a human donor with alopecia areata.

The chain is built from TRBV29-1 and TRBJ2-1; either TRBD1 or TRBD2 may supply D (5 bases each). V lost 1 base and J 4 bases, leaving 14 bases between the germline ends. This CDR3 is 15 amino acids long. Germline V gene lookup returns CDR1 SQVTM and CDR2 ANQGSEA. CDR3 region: CSVEVGTRGYNEQFF. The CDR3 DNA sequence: TGCAGCGTTGAAGTAGGGACGAGGGGATACAATGAGCAGTTCTTC.

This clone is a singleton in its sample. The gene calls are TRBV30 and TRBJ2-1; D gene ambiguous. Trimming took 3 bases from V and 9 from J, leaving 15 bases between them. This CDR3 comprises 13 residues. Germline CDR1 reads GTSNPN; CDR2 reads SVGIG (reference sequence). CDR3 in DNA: TGTGCCTGGAGCCCGAATAGTTATCCTGAGCAGTTCTTC. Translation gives CAWSPNSYPEQFF. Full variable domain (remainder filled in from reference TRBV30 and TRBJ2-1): SQTIHQWPATLVQPVGSPLSLECTVEGTSNPNLYWYRQAAGRGLQLLFYSVGIGQISSEVPQNLSASRPQDRQFILSSKKLLLSDSGFYLCAWSPNSYPEQFFGPGTRLTVL.

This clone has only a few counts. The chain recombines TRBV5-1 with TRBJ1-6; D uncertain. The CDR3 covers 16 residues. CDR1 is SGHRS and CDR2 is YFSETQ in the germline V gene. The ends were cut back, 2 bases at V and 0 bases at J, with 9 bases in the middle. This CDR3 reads CASSFQPDSYNSPLHF. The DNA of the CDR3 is TGCGCCAGCAGCTTCCAGCCGGACTCCTATAATTCACCCCTCCACTTT.

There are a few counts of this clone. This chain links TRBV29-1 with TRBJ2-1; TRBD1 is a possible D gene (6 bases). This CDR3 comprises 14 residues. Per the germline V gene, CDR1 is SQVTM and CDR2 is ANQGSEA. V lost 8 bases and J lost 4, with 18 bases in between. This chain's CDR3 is CSTETGRGYNEQFF. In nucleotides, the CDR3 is TGCAGCACCGAGACAGGCCGAGGGTACAATGAGCAGTTCTTC.

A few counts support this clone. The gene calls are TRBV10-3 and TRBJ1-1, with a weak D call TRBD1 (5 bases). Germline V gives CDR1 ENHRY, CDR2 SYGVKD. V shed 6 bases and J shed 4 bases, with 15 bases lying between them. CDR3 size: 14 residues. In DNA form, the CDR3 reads TGTGCCATCAGCTTAGGCGGGGGTAGCACTGAAGCTTTCTTT. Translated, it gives CAISLGGGSTEAFF.

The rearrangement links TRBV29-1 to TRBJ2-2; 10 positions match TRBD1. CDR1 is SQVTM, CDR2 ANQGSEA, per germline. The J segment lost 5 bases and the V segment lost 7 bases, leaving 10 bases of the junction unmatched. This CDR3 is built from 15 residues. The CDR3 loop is CSACRDRGKTGELFF. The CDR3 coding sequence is TGCAGCGCCTGTCGGGACAGGGGCAAAACCGGGGAGCTGTTTTTT.

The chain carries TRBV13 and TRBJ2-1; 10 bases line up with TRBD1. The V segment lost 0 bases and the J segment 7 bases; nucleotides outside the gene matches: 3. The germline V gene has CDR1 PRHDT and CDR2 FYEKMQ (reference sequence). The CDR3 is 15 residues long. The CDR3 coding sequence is TGTGCCAGCAGCTTAGGGGACAGGGGGTGGAATGAGCAGTTCTTC. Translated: CASSLGDRGWNEQFF.

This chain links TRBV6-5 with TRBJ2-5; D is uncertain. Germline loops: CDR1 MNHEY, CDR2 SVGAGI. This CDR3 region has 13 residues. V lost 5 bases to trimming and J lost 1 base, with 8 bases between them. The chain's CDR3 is CASSRDVQETQYF. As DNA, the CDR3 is TGTGCCAGCAGTCGCGACGTCCAAGAGACCCAGTACTTC.

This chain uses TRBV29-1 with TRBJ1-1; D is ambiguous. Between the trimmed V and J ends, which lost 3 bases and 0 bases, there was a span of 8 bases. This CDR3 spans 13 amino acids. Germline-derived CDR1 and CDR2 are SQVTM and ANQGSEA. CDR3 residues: CSVDLQLNTEAFF. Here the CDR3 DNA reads TGCAGCGTTGATTTACAGCTGAACACTGAAGCTTTCTTT.

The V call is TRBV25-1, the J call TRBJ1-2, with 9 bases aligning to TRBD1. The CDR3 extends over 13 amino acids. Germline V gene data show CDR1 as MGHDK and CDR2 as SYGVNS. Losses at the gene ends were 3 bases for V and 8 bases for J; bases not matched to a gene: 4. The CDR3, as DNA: TGTGCCAGCAGTGATCCGGGACAGGGCGGCTACACCTTC. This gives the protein CASSDPGQGGYTF.

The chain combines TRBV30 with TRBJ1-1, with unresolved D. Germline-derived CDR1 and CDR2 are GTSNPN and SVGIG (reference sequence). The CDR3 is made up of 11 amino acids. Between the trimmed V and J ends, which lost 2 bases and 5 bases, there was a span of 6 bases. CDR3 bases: TGTGCCTGGAGTAGTGGGACTGAAGCTTTCTTT. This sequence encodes CAWSSGTEAFF.

CDR3 DNA: TGTGCCAGCAGCTTAGAATGGCAGGGTACTGAAGCTTTCTTT. Its translation: CASSLEWQGTEAFF. This rearrangement joins TRBV7-9 to TRBJ1-1; a possible D gene is TRBD1 (5 bases). Trimming shortened V by 1 base and J by 5 bases, and 11 bases separated the two germline ends. CDR1 is SEHNR, CDR2 FQNEAQ, per germline (reference sequence). This CDR3 comprises 14 residues.

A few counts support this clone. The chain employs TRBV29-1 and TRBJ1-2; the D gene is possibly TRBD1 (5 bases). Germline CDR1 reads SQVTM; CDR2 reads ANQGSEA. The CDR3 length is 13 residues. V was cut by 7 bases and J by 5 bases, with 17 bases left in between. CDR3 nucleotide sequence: TGCAGCGCCTTAGGCGAGGGGTCTTATGGCTACACCTTC. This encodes CSALGEGSYGYTF.

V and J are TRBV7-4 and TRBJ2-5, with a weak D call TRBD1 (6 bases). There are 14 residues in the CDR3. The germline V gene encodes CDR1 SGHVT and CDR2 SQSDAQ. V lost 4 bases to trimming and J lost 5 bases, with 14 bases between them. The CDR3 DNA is TGTGCCAGCAGCTCCCAGACAGGATGTGAGACCCAGTACTTC. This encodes CASSSQTGCETQYF. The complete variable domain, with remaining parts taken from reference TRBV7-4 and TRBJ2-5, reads GAGVSQSPRYKVAKRGRDVALRCDSISGHVTLYWYRQTLGQGSEVLTYSQSDAQRDKSGRPSGRFSAERPERSVSTLKIQRTEQGDSAVYLCASSSQTGCETQYFGPGTRLLVL.

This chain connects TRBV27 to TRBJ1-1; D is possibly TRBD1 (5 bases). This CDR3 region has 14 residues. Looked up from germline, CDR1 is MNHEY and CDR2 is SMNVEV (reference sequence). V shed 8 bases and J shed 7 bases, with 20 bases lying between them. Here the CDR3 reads CASAMRGAQGEAFF. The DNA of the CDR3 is TGTGCCAGCGCGATGAGGGGCGCGCAGGGTGAAGCTTTCTTT.

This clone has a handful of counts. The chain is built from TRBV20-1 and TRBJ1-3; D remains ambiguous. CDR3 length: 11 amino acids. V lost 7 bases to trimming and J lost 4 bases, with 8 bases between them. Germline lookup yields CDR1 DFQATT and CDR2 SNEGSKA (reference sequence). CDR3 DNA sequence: TGCAGTGTAATGGTCGGAAACACCATATATTTT. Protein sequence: CSVMVGNTIYF.

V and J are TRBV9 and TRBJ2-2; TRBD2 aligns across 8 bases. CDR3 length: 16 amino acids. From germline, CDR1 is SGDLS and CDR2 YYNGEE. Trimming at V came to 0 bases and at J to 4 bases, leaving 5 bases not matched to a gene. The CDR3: CASSVAAGGATGELFF. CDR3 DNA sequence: TGTGCCAGCAGCGTAGCGGCGGGGGGCGCCACCGGGGAGCTGTTTTTT.

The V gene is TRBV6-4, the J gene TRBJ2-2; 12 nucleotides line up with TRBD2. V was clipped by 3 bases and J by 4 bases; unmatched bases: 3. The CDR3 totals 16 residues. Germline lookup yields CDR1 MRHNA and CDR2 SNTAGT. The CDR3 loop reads CASSEGLAGPTGELFF. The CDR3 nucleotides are TGTGCCAGCAGTGAGGGACTAGCGGGCCCCACCGGGGAGCTGTTTTTT.

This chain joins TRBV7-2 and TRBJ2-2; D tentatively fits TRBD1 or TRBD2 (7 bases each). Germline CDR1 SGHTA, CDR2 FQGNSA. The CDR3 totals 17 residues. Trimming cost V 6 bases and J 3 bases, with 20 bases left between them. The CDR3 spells CASRLTPTGRDTGELFF. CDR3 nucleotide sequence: TGTGCCAGCAGGCTTACTCCGACAGGGAGGGACACCGGGGAGCTGTTTTTT.

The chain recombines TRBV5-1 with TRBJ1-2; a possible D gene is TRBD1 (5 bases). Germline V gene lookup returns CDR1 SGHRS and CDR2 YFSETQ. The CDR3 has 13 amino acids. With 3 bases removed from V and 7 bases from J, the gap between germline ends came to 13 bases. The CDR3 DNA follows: TGCGCCAGCAGCTCCCTCCCCGGGGGTGGCTACACCTTC. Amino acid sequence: CASSSLPGGGYTF. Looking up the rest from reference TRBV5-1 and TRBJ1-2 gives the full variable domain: KAGVTQTPRYLIKTRGQQVTLSCSPISGHRSVSWYQQTPGQGLQFLFEYFSETQRNKGNFPGRFSGRQFSNSRSEMNVSTLELGDSALYLCASSSLPGGGYTFGSGTRLTVV.

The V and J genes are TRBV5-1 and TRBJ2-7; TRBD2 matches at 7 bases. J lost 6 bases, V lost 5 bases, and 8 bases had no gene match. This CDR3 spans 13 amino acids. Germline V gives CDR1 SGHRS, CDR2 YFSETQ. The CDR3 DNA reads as TGCGCCAGCAGTAGTTTGGGAGGGACCGAGCAGTACTTC. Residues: CASSSLGGTEQYF.

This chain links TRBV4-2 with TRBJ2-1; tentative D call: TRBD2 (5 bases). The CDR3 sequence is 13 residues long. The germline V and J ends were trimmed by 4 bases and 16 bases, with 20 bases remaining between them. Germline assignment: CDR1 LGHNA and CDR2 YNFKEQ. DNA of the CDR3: TGTGCCAGCAGCCTTATGAACCGGGATCGAAACTTCTTC. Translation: CASSLMNRDRNFF.

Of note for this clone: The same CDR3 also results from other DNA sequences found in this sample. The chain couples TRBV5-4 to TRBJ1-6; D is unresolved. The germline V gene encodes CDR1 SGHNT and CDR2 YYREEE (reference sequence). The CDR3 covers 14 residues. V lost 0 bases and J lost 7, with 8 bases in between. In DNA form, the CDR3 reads TGTGCCAGCAGCTTGGATGGCCCCAATTCACCCCTCCACTTT. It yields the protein CASSLDGPNSPLHF.

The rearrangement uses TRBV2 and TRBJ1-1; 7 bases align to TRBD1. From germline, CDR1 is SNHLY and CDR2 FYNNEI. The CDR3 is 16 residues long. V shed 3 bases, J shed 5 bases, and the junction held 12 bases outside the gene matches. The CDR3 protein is CASSEGHSTQGTEAFF. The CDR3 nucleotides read TGTGCCAGCAGTGAGGGACACTCTACACAGGGGACTGAAGCTTTCTTT.

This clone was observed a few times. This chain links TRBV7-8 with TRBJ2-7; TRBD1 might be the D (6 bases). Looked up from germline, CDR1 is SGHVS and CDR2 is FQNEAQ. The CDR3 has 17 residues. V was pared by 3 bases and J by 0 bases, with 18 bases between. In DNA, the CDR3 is TGTGCCAGCAGCTTCCCCTCCAAGGGACAAAACTCCTACGAGCAGTACTTC. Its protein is CASSFPSKGQNSYEQYF. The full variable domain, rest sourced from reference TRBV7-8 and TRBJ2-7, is GAGVSQSPRYKVAKRGQDVALRCDPISGHVSLFWYQQALGQGPEFLTYFQNEAQLDKSGLPSDRFFAERPEGSVSTLKIQRTQQEDSAVYLCASSFPSKGQNSYEQYFGPGTRLTVT.

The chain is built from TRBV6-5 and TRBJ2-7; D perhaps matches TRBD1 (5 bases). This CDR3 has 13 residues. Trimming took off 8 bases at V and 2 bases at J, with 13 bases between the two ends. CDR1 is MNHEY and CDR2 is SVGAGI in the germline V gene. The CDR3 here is CASSQGTAYEQYF. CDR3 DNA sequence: TGTGCCAGCTCTCAGGGTACGGCCTACGAGCAGTACTTC.

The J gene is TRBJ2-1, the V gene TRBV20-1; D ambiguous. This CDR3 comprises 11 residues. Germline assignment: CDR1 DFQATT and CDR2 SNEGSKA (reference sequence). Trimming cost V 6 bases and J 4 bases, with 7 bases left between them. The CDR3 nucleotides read TGCAGTGCCCCAAGGTACAATGAGCAGTTCTTC. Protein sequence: CSAPRYNEQFF.

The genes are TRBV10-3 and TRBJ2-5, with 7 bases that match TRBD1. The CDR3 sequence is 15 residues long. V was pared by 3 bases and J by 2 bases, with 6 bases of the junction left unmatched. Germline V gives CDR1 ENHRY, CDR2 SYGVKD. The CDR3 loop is CAISDTQTGQETQYF. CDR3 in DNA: TGTGCCATCAGTGACACCCAGACAGGGCAAGAGACCCAGTACTTC.

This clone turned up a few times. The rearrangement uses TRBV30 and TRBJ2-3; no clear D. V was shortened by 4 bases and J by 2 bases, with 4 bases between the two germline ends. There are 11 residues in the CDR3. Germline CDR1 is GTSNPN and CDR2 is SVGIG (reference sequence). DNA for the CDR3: TGTGCCTGGACAGTCACAGATACGCAGTATTTT. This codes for CAWTVTDTQYF.

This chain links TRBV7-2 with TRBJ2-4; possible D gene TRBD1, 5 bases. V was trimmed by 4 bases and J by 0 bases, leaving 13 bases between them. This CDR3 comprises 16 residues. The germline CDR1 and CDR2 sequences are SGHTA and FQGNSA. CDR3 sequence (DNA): TGTGCCAGCAGCTCCGAGGACACCACAGCCAAAAACATTCAGTACTTC. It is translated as CASSSEDTTAKNIQYF.

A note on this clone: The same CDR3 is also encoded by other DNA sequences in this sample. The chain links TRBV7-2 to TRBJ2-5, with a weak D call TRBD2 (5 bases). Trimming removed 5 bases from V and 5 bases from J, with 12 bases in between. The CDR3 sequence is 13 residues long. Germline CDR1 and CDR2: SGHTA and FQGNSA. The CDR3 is CASSPNRRETQYF. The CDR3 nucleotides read TGTGCCAGCAGCCCCAACCGGAGGGAGACCCAGTACTTC.